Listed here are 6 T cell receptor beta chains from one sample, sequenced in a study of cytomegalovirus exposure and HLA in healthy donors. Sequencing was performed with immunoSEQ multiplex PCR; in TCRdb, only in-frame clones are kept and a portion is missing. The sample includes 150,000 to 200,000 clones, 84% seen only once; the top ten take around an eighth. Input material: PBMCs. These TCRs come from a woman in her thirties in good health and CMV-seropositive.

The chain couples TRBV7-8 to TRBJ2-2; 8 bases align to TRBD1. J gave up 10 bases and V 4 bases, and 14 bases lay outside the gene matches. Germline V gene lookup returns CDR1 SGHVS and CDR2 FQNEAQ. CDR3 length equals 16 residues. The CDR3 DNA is TGTGCCAGCAGCTCCGTTTTGCGACAGGGGCGGCAGGAGCTGTTTTTT. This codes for CASSSVLRQGRQELFF. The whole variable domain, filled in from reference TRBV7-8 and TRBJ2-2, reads GAGVSQSPRYKVAKRGQDVALRCDPISGHVSLFWYQQALGQGPEFLTYFQNEAQLDKSGLPSDRFFAERPEGSVSTLKIQRTQQEDSAVYLCASSSVLRQGRQELFFGEGSRLTVL.

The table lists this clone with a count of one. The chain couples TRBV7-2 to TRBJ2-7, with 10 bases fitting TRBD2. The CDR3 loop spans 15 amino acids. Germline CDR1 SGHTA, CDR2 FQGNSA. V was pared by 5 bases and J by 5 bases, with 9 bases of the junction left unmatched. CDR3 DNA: TGTGCCAGCAGCCAGAACAGCGGGAGGGAGGACGAGCAGTACTTC. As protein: CASSQNSGREDEQYF.

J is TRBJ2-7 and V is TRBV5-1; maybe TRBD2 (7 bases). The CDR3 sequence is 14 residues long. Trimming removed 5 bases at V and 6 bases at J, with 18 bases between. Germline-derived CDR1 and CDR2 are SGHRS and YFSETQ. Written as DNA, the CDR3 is TGCGCCAGCAGGGTGGCGGGAGTAGGGGGCGAGCAGTACTTC. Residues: CASRVAGVGGEQYF.

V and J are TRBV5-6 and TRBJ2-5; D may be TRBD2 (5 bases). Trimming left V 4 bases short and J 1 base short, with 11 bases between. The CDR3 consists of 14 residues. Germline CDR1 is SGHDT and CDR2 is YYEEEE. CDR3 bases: TGTGCCAGCAGCCCTCAAGCGGTCCAAGAGACCCAGTACTTC. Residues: CASSPQAVQETQYF.

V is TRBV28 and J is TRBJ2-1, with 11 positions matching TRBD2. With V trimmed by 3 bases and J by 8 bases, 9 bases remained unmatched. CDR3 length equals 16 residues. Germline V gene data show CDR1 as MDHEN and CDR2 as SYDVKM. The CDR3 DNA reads TGTGCCAGCAGTTTGACTAGCGGGACCCCTGAGGATGAGCAGTTCTTC. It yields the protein CASSLTSGTPEDEQFF.

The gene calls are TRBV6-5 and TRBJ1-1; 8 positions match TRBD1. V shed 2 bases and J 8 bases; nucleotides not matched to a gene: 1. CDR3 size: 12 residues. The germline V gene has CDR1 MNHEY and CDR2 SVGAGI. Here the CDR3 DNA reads TGTGCCAGCAGTTACCGGGACAGGGAAGCTTTCTTT. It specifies CASSYRDREAFF.